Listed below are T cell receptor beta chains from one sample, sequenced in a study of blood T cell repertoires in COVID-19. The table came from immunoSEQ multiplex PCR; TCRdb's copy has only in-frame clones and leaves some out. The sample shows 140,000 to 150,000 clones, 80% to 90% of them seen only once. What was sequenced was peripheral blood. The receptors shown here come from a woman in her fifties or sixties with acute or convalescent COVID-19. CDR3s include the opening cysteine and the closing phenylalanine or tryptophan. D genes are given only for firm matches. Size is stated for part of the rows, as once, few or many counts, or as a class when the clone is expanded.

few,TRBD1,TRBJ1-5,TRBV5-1,TGCGCCAGCAGCCCACAGGGGGCCGATCAGCCCCAGCATTTT,CASSPQGADQPQHF
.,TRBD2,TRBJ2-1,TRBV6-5,TGTGCCAGCAACCAAAAATGGCTAGCGGGAGATGAGCAGTTCTTC,CASNQKWLAGDEQFF
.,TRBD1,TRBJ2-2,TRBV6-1,TGTGCCAGCAGTGCAAGATTTGACAGGGGTACCGGGGAGCTGTTTTTT,CASSARFDRGTGELFF
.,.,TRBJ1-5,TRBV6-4,TGTGCCAGCAGTGAGGGGCAGGGAAGGGGTCAGCCCCAGCATTTT,CASSEGQGRGQPQHF
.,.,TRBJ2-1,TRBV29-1,TGCAGCGTTGAGTTTAAACTGCTTTACGTAGCGAAATTATACAATGAGCAGTTCTTC,CSVEFKLLYVAKLYNEQFF
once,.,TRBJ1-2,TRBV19,TGTGCCAGTAGTATAGTGTGGGCTGCTGGCTACACCTTC,CASSIVWAAGYTF
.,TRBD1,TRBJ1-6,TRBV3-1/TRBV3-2,TGTGCCAGCAGCCTGGACAGGGGATTTTCACCCCTCCACTTT,CASSLDRGFSPLHF
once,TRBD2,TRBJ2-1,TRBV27,TGTGCCAGCAGCCTAGGGACTAGCGGGAACAATGAGCAGTTCTTC,CASSLGTSGNNEQFF
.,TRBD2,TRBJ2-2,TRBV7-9,TGTGCCAGCAGGCGGGGGGCGCAGGGCGGGGAGCTGTTTTTT,CASRRGAQGGELFF
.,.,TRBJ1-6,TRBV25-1,TGTGCCAGCAATAAGTGGGGCTCACCCCTCCACTTT,CASNKWGSPLHF
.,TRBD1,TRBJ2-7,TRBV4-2,TGTGCCAGCAGCCAAGAGGAAGGGACAGGGGGCGAGCAGTACTTC,CASSQEEGTGGEQYF
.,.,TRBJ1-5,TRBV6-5,TGTGCCAGCAGTAAATACAGTTCCAATCAGCCCCAGCATTTT,CASSKYSSNQPQHF
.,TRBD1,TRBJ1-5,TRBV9,TGTGCCAGCAGCCCACAGGGGAACGCCAATCAGCCCCAGCATTTT,CASSPQGNANQPQHF
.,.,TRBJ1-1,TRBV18,TGTGCCAGCTCACTTACAAGAAACACTGAAGCTTTCTTT,CASSLTRNTEAFF
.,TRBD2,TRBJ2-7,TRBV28,TGTGCCAGCAGTTCATCCGCTTTGGCTAGCGGGAGTTACGAGCAGTACTTC,CASSSSALASGSYEQYF
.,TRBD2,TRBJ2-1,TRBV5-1,TGCGCCAGCTCTCCCCTTAGCGGGACGTTTTATGAGCAGTTCTTC,CASSPLSGTFYEQFF
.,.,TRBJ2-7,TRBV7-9,TGTGCCAGCAGCTTAGCTTTCGGGACAAGGGGTTTAGAGCAGTACTTC,CASSLAFGTRGLEQYF
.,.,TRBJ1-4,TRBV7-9,TGTGCCAGCAGCCTCCGGGATAATGAAAAACTGTTTTTT,CASSLRDNEKLFF
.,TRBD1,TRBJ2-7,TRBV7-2,TGTGCCAGCAGCCCCCCGGGACAGGGATACGAGCAGTACTTC,CASSPPGQGYEQYF
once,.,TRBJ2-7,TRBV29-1,TGCAGCGTTGAAGCTTTCGGCTACGAGCAGTACTTC,CSVEAFGYEQYF
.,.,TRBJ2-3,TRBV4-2,TGTGCCAGCAGCCAGAGAAACGAAGATACGCAGTATTTT,CASSQRNEDTQYF
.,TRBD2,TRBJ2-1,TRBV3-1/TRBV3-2,TGTGCCAGCAGCCAATGGGGGGAGGGTCTCTCCTACAATGAGCAGTTCTTC,CASSQWGEGLSYNEQFF
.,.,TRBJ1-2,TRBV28,TGTGCCAGCAGCAACGAACGAAAAAAGAACTTCTATGGCTACACCTTC,CASSNERKKNFYGYTF
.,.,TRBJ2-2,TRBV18,TGTGCCAGCTCACCGCTTGGCCAGGCCACCGGGGAGCTGTTTTTT,CASSPLGQATGELFF
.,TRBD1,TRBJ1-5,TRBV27,TGTGCCAGCACACGGACAGGGGATAGCAATCAGCCCCAGCATTTT,CASTRTGDSNQPQHF
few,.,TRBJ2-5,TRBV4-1,TGCGCCAGCAGCCAAGTTGCACTGGGCGAGACCCAGTACTTC,CASSQVALGETQYF
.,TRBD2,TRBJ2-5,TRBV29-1,TGCAGCGTTATGGGACTAGCGGGTGAGGAAGAGACCCAGTACTTC,CSVMGLAGEEETQYF
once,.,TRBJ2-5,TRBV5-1,TGCGCCAGCAGCTTGGAGGCGGGTGAGACCCAGTACTTC,CASSLEAGETQYF